This record looks at one TCR beta chain sequence and its context. These data originate in a study of blood T cell repertoires in COVID-19. Whole-study context: Sources were T cells, B-cell-depleted T cells, or PBMCs; the material itself was cDNA or gDNA.

Membership in each cohort depended on participant-reported clinical history. Produced via immunoSEQ multiplex PCR; TCRdb's table is partial and in-frame only. The sample contains 250,000 or so clones, about 82% of which appear only once. The clonotype comes from a woman in her fifties or sixties who had recovered from COVID-19. Sequenced: PBMCs or T cells enriched from blood (not recorded which).

The CDR3: CASSLGGRQGARGYTF. CDR3 nucleotides: TGTGCCAGCAGCTTGGGAGGGCGACAGGGGGCGAGAGGCTACACCTTC. This chain uses TRBV5-6 with TRBJ1-2, with 10 bases identical to TRBD1. This CDR3 spans 16 amino acids. Germline loops: CDR1 SGHDT, CDR2 YYEEEE. Trimming at V came to 0 bases and at J to 8 bases, leaving 10 bases not matched to a gene.